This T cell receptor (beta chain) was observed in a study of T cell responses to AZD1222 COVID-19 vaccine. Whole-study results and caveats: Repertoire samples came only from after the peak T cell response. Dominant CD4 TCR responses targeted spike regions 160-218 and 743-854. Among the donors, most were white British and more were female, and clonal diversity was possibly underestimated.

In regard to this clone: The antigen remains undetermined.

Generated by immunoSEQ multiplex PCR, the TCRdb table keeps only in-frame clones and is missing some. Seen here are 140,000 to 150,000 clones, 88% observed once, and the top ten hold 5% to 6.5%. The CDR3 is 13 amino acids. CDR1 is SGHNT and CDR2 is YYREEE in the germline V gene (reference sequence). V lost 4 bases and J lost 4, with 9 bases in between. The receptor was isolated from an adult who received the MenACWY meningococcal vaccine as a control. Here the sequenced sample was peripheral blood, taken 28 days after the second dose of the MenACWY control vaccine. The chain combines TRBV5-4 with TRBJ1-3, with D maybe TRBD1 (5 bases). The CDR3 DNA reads TGTGCCAGCAGCCTCCGACAGGGAAACACCATATATTTT. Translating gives CASSLRQGNTIYF.